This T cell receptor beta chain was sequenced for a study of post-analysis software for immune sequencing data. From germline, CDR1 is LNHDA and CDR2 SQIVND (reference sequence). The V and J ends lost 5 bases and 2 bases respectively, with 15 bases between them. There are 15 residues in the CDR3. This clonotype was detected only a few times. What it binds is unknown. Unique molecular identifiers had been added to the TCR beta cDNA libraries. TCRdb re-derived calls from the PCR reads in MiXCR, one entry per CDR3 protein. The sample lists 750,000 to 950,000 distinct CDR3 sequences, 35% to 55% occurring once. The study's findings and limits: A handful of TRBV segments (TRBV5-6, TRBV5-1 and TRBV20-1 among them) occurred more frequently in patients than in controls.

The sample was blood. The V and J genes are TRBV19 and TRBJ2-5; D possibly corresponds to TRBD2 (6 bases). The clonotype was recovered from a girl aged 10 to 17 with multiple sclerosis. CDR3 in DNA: TGTGCCAGTAGTTCTCCGGGAGTAGGGCAAGAGACCCAGTACTTC. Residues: CASSSPGVGQETQYF.